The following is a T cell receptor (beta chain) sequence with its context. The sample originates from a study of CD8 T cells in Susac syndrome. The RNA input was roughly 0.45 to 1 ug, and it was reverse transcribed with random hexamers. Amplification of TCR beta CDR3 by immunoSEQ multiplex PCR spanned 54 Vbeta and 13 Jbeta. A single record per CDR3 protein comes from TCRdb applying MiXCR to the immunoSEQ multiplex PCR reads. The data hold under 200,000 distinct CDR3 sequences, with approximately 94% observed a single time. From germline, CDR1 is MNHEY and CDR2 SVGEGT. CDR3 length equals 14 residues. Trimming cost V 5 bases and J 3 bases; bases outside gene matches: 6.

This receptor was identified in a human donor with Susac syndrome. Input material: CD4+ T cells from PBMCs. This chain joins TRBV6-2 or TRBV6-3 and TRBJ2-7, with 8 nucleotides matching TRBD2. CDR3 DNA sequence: TGTGCCAGCAGTACCGGGACTAGAGACTACGAGCAGTACTTC. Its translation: CASSTGTRDYEQYF.